There are a few counts of the clone carrying this T cell receptor beta chain. TCRdb keeps only in-frame clones here, not all; method: immunoSEQ multiplex PCR. The repertoire holds over 100,000 clones, over 85% seen once, with around 8.6% in the top ten. This CDR3 is built from 13 residues. The V end was cut by 5 bases, the J end by 8 bases, with 15 bases between. This sample is drawn from a study of T cell responses to AZD1222 COVID-19 vaccine. The sequence was collected from an adult in good health. The chain links TRBV12-3 or TRBV12-4 to TRBJ1-2; D remains unclear. This material consisted of peripheral blood, taken on day 0 of AZD1222 vaccination. DNA of the CDR3: TGTGCCAGCAGTATCCGGGCCCCCGGCGGCTACACCTTC. Its protein is CASSIRAPGGYTF.